Described below is a single TCR beta chain sequence and its context. The antigen it recognizes is unknown. The input lacks base qualities; no much larger clone sits a single base away. This sample is part of a study of immune characteristics of hereditary and idiopathic chronic pancreatitis. Concerning the study at large: The study examined local immune cells and TCRbeta repertoires in the pancreas in hereditary and idiopathic chronic pancreatitis, using control pancreases from organ donors for comparison. TCRbeta sequencing covered 5 control pancreases, roughly 7 hereditary chronic pancreatitis pancreases and about six idiopathic chronic pancreatitis pancreases. The gDNA-based approach was selected because minimal in vitro experimental manipulation of pancreas-infiltrating T cells was involved.

Via the germline V gene, CDR1 is SGDLS and CDR2 YYNGEE. There are 16 amino acids in the CDR3, from cysteine to phenylalanine inclusive. The entry retains the CDR3 DNA only, 48 bases that are in frame from base 1. Trimming removed 2 bases from V and 3 bases from J; the gene matches leave 8 bases unexplained. Libraries were prepared through the immunoSEQ multiplex PCR assay. The TCRbeta CDR3 region and neighboring sequences were amplified from pancreatic genomic DNA and then sequenced. The authors processed their data as follows. Repertoire diversity was measured as a mean normalized Shannon-Wiener index, alongside productive clonality and productive rearrangement counts. The nonparametric Mann-Whitney U test was used to compare repertoire metrics between controls and chronic pancreatitis. Shared clonotypes were defined as CDR3beta sequences with identical amino acid composition and length across subjects. Not all clones reach the TCRdb copy of this immuneACCESS table, which keeps in-frame sequences only. Checked studies attribute under half of the gap to unresolved V genes and leave the rest unexplained. V and J calls plus clone size are reproduced from that table; the DNA served to infer D and trimming. The sample table lists about 1,600 clones, 80% of them with a count of one. The ten most abundant clones make up about 8% of the sample.

Overall study results and their limits: Compared with controls, both chronic pancreatitis groups had significantly higher TCRbeta repertoire diversity and lower clonality. Among 13 chronic pancreatitis patients, a positive correlation was found between numbers of productive TCR rearrangements and disease severity scores. Differences in Vbeta-Jbeta gene family usage, including TRBV10, TRBV19, TRBV23 and TRBV5, were found between hereditary and idiopathic chronic pancreatitis. Chronic pancreatitis caused by alcohol use was not included in the study. Patient tissue was available only at the time of TPIAT, so disease duration differences may have influenced immune findings.

Pancreas tissue with chronic pancreatitis was obtained from patients having total pancreatectomy with islet autotransplantation (TPIAT). No known history of diabetes was present in the included chronic pancreatitis patients. For TCRbeta sequencing, genomic DNA was extracted directly from bulk pancreas tissue without sorting T cells. Pancreas tissues from patients and organ donors were collected consecutively at two US centers. The chain uses TRBV9 and TRBJ1-2, with 9 middle bases fitting TRBD1. The material sequenced was pancreas tissue with hereditary chronic pancreatitis. The source of this sequence is a human donor with chronic pancreatitis. DNA sequence: TGTGCCAGCAGCGTGGGACCGGGACAGGGTTACTATGGCTACACCTTC. Its protein product is CASSVGPGQGYYGYTF.